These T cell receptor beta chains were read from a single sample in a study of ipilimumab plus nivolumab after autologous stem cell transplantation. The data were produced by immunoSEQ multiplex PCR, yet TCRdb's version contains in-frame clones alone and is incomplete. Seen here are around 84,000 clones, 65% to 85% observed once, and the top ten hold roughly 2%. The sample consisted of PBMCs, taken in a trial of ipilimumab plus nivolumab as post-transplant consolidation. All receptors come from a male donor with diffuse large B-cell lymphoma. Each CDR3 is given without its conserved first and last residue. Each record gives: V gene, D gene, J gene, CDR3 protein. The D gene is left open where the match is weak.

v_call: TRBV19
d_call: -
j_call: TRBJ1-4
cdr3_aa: ASSATATNEKLF

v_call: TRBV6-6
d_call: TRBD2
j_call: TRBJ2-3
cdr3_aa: ASSLAGTSADTQY

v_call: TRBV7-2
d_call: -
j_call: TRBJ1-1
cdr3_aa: ASSFKVGYTEAF

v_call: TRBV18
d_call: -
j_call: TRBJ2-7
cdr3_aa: ASSPGADAYEQY

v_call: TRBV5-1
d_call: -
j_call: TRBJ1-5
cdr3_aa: ASSLGQNQPQH

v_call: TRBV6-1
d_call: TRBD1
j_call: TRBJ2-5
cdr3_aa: ASSSGTAQETQY

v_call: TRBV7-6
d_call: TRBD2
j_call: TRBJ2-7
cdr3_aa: ASSFGTSGGYEQY

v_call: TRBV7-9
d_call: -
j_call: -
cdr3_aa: ASSLDGSYEQY

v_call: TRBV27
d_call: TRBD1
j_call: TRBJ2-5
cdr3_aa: AIGTGGAETQY

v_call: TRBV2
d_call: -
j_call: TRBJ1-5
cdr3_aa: ASTRGENQPQH

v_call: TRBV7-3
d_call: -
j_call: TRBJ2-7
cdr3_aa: ASSFVGFGYEQY

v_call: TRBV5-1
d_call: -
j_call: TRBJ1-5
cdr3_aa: ASSRPVRATNSNQPQH

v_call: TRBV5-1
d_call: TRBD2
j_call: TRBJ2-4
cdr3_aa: ASSLEPAGGILAKNIQY

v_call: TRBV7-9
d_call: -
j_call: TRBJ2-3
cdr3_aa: ASSFTRLSTDTQY

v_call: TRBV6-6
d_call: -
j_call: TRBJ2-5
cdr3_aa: ASSSHRAPGTQY

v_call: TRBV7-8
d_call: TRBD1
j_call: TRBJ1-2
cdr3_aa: ASSETTGAGGYT

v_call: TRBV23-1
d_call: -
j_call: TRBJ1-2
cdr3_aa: ARVTRTPRYGYT

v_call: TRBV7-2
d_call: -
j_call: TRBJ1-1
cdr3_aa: ASSFMGRTEAF

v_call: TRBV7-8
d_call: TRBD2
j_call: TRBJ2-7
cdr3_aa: ASSQLAATSYEQY

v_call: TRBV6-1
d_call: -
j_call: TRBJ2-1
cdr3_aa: ASSPLGGRNEQF

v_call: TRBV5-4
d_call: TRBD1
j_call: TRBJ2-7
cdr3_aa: ASSFYRDRGREQY

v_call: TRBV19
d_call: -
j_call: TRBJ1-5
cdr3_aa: ASTPRGMGYSNQPQH

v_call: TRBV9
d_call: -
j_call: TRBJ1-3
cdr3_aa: ASSVIGDGNTIY

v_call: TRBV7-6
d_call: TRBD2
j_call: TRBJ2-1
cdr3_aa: ASSQTSGGQGEQF

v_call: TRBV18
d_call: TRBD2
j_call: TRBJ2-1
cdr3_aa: ASSRGGVYEQF

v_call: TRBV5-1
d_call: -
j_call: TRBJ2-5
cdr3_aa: ASSLEQGNWETQY

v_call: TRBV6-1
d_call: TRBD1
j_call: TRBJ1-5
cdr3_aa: ASSVPAGGVKSNQPQH

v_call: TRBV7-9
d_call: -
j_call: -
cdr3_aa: ASSPPGGASSYEQY

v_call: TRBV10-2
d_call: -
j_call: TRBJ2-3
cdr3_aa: ASSESLGLTDTQY

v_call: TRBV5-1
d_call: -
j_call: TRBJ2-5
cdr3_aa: ASSLGRETQY

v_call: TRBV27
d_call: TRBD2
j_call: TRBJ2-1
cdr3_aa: ASSKLAGARNNEQF

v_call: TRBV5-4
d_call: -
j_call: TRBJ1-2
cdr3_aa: ASNLGGVNYGYT

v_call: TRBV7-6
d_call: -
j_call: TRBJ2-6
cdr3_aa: ASSLRSSGANVLT

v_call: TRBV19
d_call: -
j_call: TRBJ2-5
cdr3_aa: ASSISRLKETQY

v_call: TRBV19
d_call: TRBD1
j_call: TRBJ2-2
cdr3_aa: ASRDREVTGELF

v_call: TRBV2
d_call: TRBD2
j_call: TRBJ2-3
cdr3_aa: ASSVAGAAGDTQY

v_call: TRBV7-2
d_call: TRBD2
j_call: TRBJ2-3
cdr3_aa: ASSRQAGGSDTQY

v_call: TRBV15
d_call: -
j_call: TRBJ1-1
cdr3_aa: ATSKDQGILVWDTEAF

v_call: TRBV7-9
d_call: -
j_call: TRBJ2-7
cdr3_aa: ASSLGGRKMYEQY

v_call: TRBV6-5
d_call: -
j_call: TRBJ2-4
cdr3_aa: ALRENIQY

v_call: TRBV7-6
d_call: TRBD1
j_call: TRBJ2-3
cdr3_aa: ASSPSTGGDTQY